This TCR beta chain originates from a study of T cell responses to AZD1222 COVID-19 vaccine. The method was immunoSEQ multiplex PCR; TCRdb's version includes in-frame clones alone and lacks a portion of them. The data show approximately 99,000 clones, around 90% seen once. This clone was seen only a few times. The CDR3 length is 15 residues. After removal of 3 bases from V and 8 bases from J, the junction contained 6 bases not matched to a gene. Germline CDR1 is SGDLS and CDR2 is YYNGEE. The chain couples TRBV9 to TRBJ2-1, with 12 nucleotides matching TRBD2. This receptor was taken from an adult in good health. Material: peripheral blood, obtained on day 0 of MenACWY control vaccination. The CDR3 nucleotides are TGTGCCAGCAGCGCACTAGCGGGGGGTATGGATGAGCAGTTCTTC. Translation: CASSALAGGMDEQFF.